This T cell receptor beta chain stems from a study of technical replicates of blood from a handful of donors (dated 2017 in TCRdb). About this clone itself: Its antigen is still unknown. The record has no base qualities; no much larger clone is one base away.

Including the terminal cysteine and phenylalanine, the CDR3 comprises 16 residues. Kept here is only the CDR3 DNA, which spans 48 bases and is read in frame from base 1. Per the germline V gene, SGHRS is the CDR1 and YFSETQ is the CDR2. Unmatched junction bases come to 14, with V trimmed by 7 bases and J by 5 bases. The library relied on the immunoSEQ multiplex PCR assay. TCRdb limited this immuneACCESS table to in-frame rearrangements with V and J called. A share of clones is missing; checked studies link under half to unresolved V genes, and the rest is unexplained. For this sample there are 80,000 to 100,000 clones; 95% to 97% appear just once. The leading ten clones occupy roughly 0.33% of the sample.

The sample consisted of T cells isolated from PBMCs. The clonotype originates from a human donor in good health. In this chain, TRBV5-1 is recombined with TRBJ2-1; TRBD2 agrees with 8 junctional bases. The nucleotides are TGCGCCAGCCAAGATCAGCGGGAGCCCCCACACAATGAGCAGTTCTTC. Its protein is CASQDQREPPHNEQFF.